This TCR beta chain was identified during a study of blood T cell repertoires in COVID-19. The ends lost 4 bases at V and 4 bases at J; junction bases unmatched: 4. CDR1 is MNHEY and CDR2 is SVGEGT in the germline V gene. The CDR3 covers 14 residues. Clones were sequenced by immunoSEQ multiplex PCR, and TCRdb holds only the in-frame ones, with some missing. The table lists about 210,000 clones, around 85% of them singletons. This clone was counted only a few times. This sequence originates from a middle-aged man who had recovered from COVID-19. This chain uses TRBV6-2 or TRBV6-3 with TRBJ1-1, with 9 bases fitting TRBD1. The sequencing input was PBMCs or T cells enriched from blood (not recorded which). The CDR3 protein is CASSSTGGITEAFF. CDR3 in DNA: TGTGCCAGCAGTTCGACAGGGGGGATCACTGAAGCTTTCTTT.